A selection of T cell receptor beta chains follows, all from one sample in a study of cytomegalovirus exposure and HLA in healthy donors. The assay was immunoSEQ multiplex PCR, and TCRdb's table has in-frame clones only and misses some. This table holds about 140,000 clones, 70% to 85% found once. Material: PBMCs. These receptors were obtained from a man between 40 and 49 years old in good health and CMV-seronegative. Both conserved end residues are part of each CDR3. A D gene is named only where the DNA matches it firmly. Not every row has a clone size; where given, it reads once, few, many or a size class.

v_call	d_call	j_call	clone_size	cdr3_nt	cdr3_aa
TRBV11-2	NA	TRBJ2-5	NA	TGTGCCAGCAGCTTAGGAAGAGGGGAGACCCAGTACTTC	CASSLGRGETQYF
TRBV9	NA	TRBJ1-1	NA	TGTGCCAGCAGCGGTACGTGGAGGGCGCCTGAAGCTTTCTTT	CASSGTWRAPEAFF
TRBV19	TRBD1	TRBJ1-1	NA	TGTGCCAGTAGTCTTTCCCCAGGGGGCTACACTGAAGCTTTCTTT	CASSLSPGGYTEAFF
TRBV5-1	NA	TRBJ2-5	once	TGCGCCAGCAGCTGGGAACAGGGCCCCGGGACCCAGTACTTC	CASSWEQGPGTQYF
TRBV2	TRBD2	TRBJ2-7	NA	TGTGCCAGCCTCGCGGGAGGGGGCTACGAGCAGTACTTC	CASLAGGGYEQYF
TRBV10-2	TRBD2	TRBJ2-3	once	TGCGCCAGCAGTGAGACACTAGCGGCGAGCACAGATACGCAGTATTTT	CASSETLAASTDTQYF
TRBV6-5	TRBD1	TRBJ1-4	NA	TGTGCCAGCAGACGACAGGGGGCTGGTGAAAAACTGTTTTTT	CASRRQGAGEKLFF
TRBV14	NA	TRBJ1-2	NA	TGTGCCAGCAGCCAAGATATGTACAGGATATATGGCTACACCTTC	CASSQDMYRIYGYTF
TRBV6-1	TRBD2	TRBJ2-3	NA	TGTGCCAGCAGTGAAGAGCGGGAGACAGATACGCAGTATTTT	CASSEERETDTQYF
TRBV28	TRBD2	TRBJ2-5	NA	TGTGCCAGCAGCCGACTAGCGGGGGGCAGGGAGGCAAAAGAGACCCAGTACTTC	CASSRLAGGREAKETQYF
TRBV30	TRBD2	TRBJ2-1	NA	TGTGCCTGGAGTCTTCCGCGGACTAGCGGGGGGGCCGATGAGCAGTTCTTC	CAWSLPRTSGGADEQFF
TRBV5-4	TRBD1	TRBJ2-5	NA	TGTGCCAGCAACACCAACAGGGGGCCACAAGAGACCCAGTACTTC	CASNTNRGPQETQYF
TRBV15	TRBD1	TRBJ2-3	NA	TGTGCCACCAGCAGGTCCCGGGACAGGGTGGCAGATACGCAGTATTTT	CATSRSRDRVADTQYF
TRBV7-9	TRBD1	TRBJ1-3	few	TGTGCCAGCAGCAATTTTCCGCTTACAGGGGGCGTTTTTGGAAACACCATATATTTT	CASSNFPLTGGVFGNTIYF
TRBV6-5	NA	TRBJ1-1	NA	TGTGCCAGCAGAGTAACAGGGATCACTGAAGCTTTCTTT	CASRVTGITEAFF
TRBV2	TRBD1	TRBJ2-7	NA	TGTGCCAGGGGACAGGGCCCCTGGGAGCAGTACTTC	CARGQGPWEQYF
TRBV5-6	TRBD1	TRBJ2-7	NA	TGTGCCAGCAGCCGGGGACAGGGCTACGAGCAGTACTTC	CASSRGQGYEQYF
TRBV19	TRBD1	TRBJ2-1	NA	TGTGCCAGTAGTATAGGCGGACAGGGATCATACAATGAGCAGTTCTTC	CASSIGGQGSYNEQFF
TRBV28	TRBD2	TRBJ2-5	few	TGTGCCAGCAGTGCGAGCGGGGGGGTCCAAGAGACCCAGTACTTC	CASSASGGVQETQYF
TRBV7-2	NA	TRBJ2-3	few	TGTGCCAGCAGCTTATCGAGTACGCAGTATTTT	CASSLSSTQYF
TRBV6-1	TRBD2	TRBJ2-1	few	TGTGCCAGCAGTGAAGCGGGGACTAGCGGGATTTGGAATGAGCAGTTCTTC	CASSEAGTSGIWNEQFF
TRBV10-2	TRBD2	TRBJ2-7	NA	TGCGCCAGCAGTGGGGGGGGGACCCGCAACCCCCTCTCCTACGAGCAGTACTTC	CASSGGGTRNPLSYEQYF
TRBV28	NA	TRBJ1-5	few	TGTGCCAGCAGTTTCCAGAGTAGTGGAGGTCAGCCCCAGCATTTT	CASSFQSSGGQPQHF
TRBV5-8	TRBD1	TRBJ2-2	NA	TGTGCCAGCAGCTTGGGGGGGACAGCTTCGTTCGCGAACACCGGGGAGCTGTTTTTT	CASSLGGTASFANTGELFF
TRBV5-4	TRBD2	TRBJ2-5	NA	TGTGCCAGCAGCACAGGGACTAGCGGGAGGGCGCGAGAGACCCAGTACTTC	CASSTGTSGRARETQYF
TRBV19	NA	TRBJ1-2	NA	TGTGCCAGTGTCCCCTACGACTTTCCTAATGGCTACACCTTC	CASVPYDFPNGYTF
TRBV28	TRBD2	TRBJ2-5	NA	TGTGCCAGCAGTCCCGGGACTAGCGGAGCAAAAGAGACCCAGTACTTC	CASSPGTSGAKETQYF
TRBV5-6	NA	TRBJ1-2	NA	TGTGCCAGCAGCTTTAGGGGTGGCTACACCTTC	CASSFRGGYTF
TRBV29-1	TRBD1	TRBJ2-5	NA	TGCAGCGTTGACGACAGGGCAGAGACCCAGTACTTC	CSVDDRAETQYF
TRBV27	TRBD1	TRBJ1-5	NA	TGTGCCAGCAGTTTATCTGGGACAGGGCGGAATCAGCCCCAGCATTTT	CASSLSGTGRNQPQHF
TRBV29-1	TRBD2	TRBJ2-7	NA	TGCAGCGCCGGACTAGCGGGAGCTTCCTACGAGCAGTACTTC	CSAGLAGASYEQYF
TRBV9	NA	TRBJ1-6	NA	TGTGCCAGCAGCGTAGAGAGCTCCTATAATTCCCCCCTCCACTTT	CASSVESSYNSPLHF
TRBV6-1	TRBD1	TRBJ1-1	few	TGTGCCAGCAGTGCAGCCGGGACAGGGGGCGACACTGAAGCTTTCTTT	CASSAAGTGGDTEAFF
TRBV30	NA	TRBJ2-2	NA	TGTGCCCAGCATCGCGGGGCCGGGGAGCTGTTTTTT	CAQHRGAGELFF
TRBV2	TRBD1	TRBJ1-6	few	TGTGCCAGCAGTCGACAGGGGTATAATTCACCCCTCCACTTT	CASSRQGYNSPLHF
TRBV27	TRBD1	TRBJ2-5	NA	TGTGCCAGCAGTTTTTCTGGACAGGGGGAGACCCAGTACTTC	CASSFSGQGETQYF
TRBV6-5	NA	TRBJ2-2	few	TGTGCCAGCAGTCCCTCCAGGGCCACCGGGGAGCTGTTTTTT	CASSPSRATGELFF
TRBV2	TRBD2	TRBJ2-3	NA	TGTGCCAGCAGTTCCCTCGGAGCGGGAGGGCAGTATTTT	CASSSLGAGGQYF
TRBV7-6	NA	TRBJ1-4	NA	TGTGCCAGCAGCTTACAGGGCTTTGGTAATGAAAAACTGTTTTTT	CASSLQGFGNEKLFF
TRBV13	TRBD2	TRBJ2-1	NA	TGTGCCAGCAGCCGATCTAGCGGGGGGGTGAATGAGCAGTTCTTC	CASSRSSGGVNEQFF
TRBV18	TRBD2	TRBJ2-2	once	TGTGCCAGCTCACCACCAACAGGACTAGCGGGAGTTGTCGGGGAGCTGTTTTTT	CASSPPTGLAGVVGELFF
TRBV18	NA	TRBJ1-4	few	TGTGCCAGCTCCCCCTCAGGTCTCAAAGGACTGTTTTTT	CASSPSGLKGLFF
TRBV5-3	NA	TRBJ2-1	NA	TGTGCCAGAAGCCACGTCAGATTCCAGGGGCTCCCCTACAATGAGCAGTTCTTC	CARSHVRFQGLPYNEQFF
TRBV7-9	TRBD2	TRBJ2-1	NA	TGTTCCAGCAGTTCTCCAACCTATGGAGCGGGGTACAATGAGCAGTTCTTC	CSSSSPTYGAGYNEQFF
TRBV7-8	TRBD2	TRBJ2-5	once	TGTGCCAGCAGCTTAGTCGGGACTAAAGAGACCCAGTACTTC	CASSLVGTKETQYF
TRBV5-6	NA	TRBJ2-2	NA	TGTGCCAGCAGCTTGGCTCAGGGAAACACCGGGGAGCTGTTTTTT	CASSLAQGNTGELFF
TRBV19	NA	TRBJ1-1	few	TGTGCCAGTAGTGCCTACAGGAAGGTGGCTGAAGCTTTCTTT	CASSAYRKVAEAFF
TRBV7-9	NA	TRBJ2-3	NA	TGTGCCAGCAGCCCCACTTATAGCACAGATACGCAGTATTTT	CASSPTYSTDTQYF
TRBV6-6	NA	TRBJ2-7	few	TGTGCCAGCAGTTACTCGAGTAATTACGAGCAGTACTTC	CASSYSSNYEQYF